This section outlines one T cell receptor (beta chain) sequence together with its context. Its antigen remains unknown. V shed 5 bases and J 2 bases; nucleotides not matched to a gene: 8. Germline V lookup: CDR1 LNHDA, CDR2 SQIVND (reference sequence). This CDR3 spans 16 amino acids. These data belong to a study of cytomegalovirus exposure and HLA in healthy donors. Study-level results: A later analysis found most CMV-associated TCR beta chains apparently HLA-restricted. In a later analysis, TCR beta V- and J-gene trimming was associated with a missense DCLRE1C variant. Most subjects had HLA-A and HLA-B alleles reportedly predicted accurately by TCR beta sequences. Roughly even sequencing depth across donors was the assumption behind the presence/absence analyses.

PCR involved 60 Vbeta and 13 Jbeta primers. Sequencing used immunoSEQ multiplex PCR; TCRdb keeps in-frame clones, though not all of them. This sample has more than 150,000 clones; around 86% occur once, and the top ten carry less than 7%. J is TRBJ1-5 and V is TRBV19, with TRBD1 matching 8 bases. Sequences were obtained from PBMCs. This TCR was sampled from a man aged 35-49 years in good health and CMV-seropositive. CDR3 in amino acids: CASSSGQGGRNQPQHF. Here the CDR3 DNA reads TGTGCCAGTAGTTCCGGACAGGGAGGTCGCAATCAGCCCCAGCATTTT.